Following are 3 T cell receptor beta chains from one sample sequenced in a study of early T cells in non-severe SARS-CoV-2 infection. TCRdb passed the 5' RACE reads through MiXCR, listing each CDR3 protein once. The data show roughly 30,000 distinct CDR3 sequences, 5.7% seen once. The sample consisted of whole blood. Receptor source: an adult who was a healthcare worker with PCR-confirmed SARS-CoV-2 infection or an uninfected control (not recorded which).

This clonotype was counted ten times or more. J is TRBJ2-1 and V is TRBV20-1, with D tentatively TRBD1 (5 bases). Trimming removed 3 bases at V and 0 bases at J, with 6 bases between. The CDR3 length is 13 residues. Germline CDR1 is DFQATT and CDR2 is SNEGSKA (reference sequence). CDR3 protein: CSASRDSYNEQFF. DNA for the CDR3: TGCAGTGCTAGCAGGGACTCCTACAATGAGCAGTTCTTC.

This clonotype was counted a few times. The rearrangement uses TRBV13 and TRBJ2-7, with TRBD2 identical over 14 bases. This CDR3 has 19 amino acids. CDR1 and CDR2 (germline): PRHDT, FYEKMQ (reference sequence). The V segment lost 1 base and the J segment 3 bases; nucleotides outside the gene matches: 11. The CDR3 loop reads CASSLAGRTSGRLHYEQYF. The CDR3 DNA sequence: TGTGCCAGCAGCTTAGCAGGGAGGACTAGCGGGAGGTTACACTACGAGCAGTACTTC. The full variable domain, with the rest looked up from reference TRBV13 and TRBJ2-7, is AAGVIQSPRHLIKEKRETATLKCYPIPRHDTVYWYQQGPGQDPQFLISFYEKMQSDKGSIPDRFSAQQFSDYHSELNMSSLELGDSALYFCASSLAGRTSGRLHYEQYFGPGTRLTVT.

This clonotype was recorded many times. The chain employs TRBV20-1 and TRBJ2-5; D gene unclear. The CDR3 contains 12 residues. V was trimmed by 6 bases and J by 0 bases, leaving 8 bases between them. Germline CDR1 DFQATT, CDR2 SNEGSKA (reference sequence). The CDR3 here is CSATENQETQYF. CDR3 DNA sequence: TGCAGTGCCACGGAAAACCAAGAGACCCAGTACTTC.